This entry features one T cell receptor beta chain sequence. What antigen it recognizes has not been identified. No base quality information exists; no much larger clone differs at one position. Preparation of the library involved the immunoSEQ multiplex PCR assay. RNA was extracted from all samples and reverse transcribed into cDNA as template for TCR sequencing. SuperScript III was used to make first-strand cDNA, primed with a 2:1 mix of oligo-dT and random hexamers. Amplification bias was assessed with a synthetic immune receptor repertoire, and residual bias was removed computationally. The authors processed their data as follows. Raw reads were preprocessed for error removal, and CDR3 was defined according to IMGT conventions as running from the conserved cysteine to phenylalanine. Clonality was calculated as 1 minus Shannon entropy normalized by log2 of the number of productive unique TCRs. CD4 or CD8 identity of scalp clones was inferred by cross-referencing scalp TCRbeta sequences with sorted blood CD4 and CD8 repertoires. TCRdb carries this immuneACCESS record with in-frame sequences only. Its versions omit some clonotypes, under half of them owing to an unresolved V gene in the studies checked, with the rest unexplained. For V, J and clone size, that table is used; D and trimming come from the DNA. In this sample the table shows over 150,000 clones, approximately 56% of which occur a single time. The ten largest make up 0.65% to 0.7% of the sample.

The sample comes from a study of CD8+ T cells in alopecia areata (dated by TCRdb to the late 2010s). Background on the whole study: The treated patients took part in an open-label pilot trial in which moderate-to-severe alopecia areata was treated with oral tofacitinib at 5 to 10 mg twice daily. Tofacitinib was given for 6 to 18 months, followed by 6 months of follow-up off drug to assess delayed response and recurrence. The SALT score, which quantifies the percentage of affected scalp surface area, was used to measure disease severity in treated patients. In both human patients and the C3H/HeJ mouse model, the study applied high-throughput TCRbeta sequencing to look at T cell clonal expansion in alopecia areata. On the human side, TCRbeta sequencing was run on scalp tissue and on sorted CD4+ and CD8+ peripheral blood T cells from healthy controls and from alopecia areata patients with either patchy or totalis/universalis disease. Patients on tofacitinib were biopsied at baseline and after 4 and 24 weeks of treatment, and several of the patients also had a later scalp biopsy. Scalp clonality was compared among normal scalp (n=4), patchy alopecia areata scalp (n=8), and alopecia totalis/universalis scalp (n=8). RNA was extracted with the PAXgene miRNA kit for fixed scalp, the miRNeasy kit for PBMCs, and the RNeasy kit for mouse skin. immunoSEQ multiplex PCR using 35 Vbeta forward primers and 13 Jbeta reverse primers was used to amplify TCRbeta CDR3 regions. The paper as a whole reports these results and caveats: Compared with normal scalp, lesional scalp, particularly in alopecia totalis/universalis, had higher clonality and more expanded CD8+ clones, which suggests antigenic drive. TCR sequences shared between patients were less clear than in mice, possibly partly because of HLA diversity in the patient population. Because the treated cohort was small and included a single nonresponder, larger studies are needed to assess links between baseline CD8+ expansion and response. Unlike mouse skin, where gammadelta T cells dominate, normal human skin contains resident alphabeta T cells that get sequenced too, which complicates analysis of the scalp TCR repertoire. Tofacitinib significantly decreased scalp clonality and the number of expanded CD8+ clones among the top 100 scalp clones. During tofacitinib treatment, many expanded lesional clones stuck around in both scalp and blood, and this persistence may partly explain why relapse happens after treatment is stopped.

The time point label for this specimen denotes: around 28 days on oral tofacitinib. The intended sense of this specimen's treatment or condition label: oral pan-JAK inhibitor, 5-10 mg twice daily. Lesional scalp punch biopsies and peripheral blood were obtained from alopecia areata patients. PBMCs were isolated by density centrifugation and stained for CD3, CD4 and CD8, and CD4+ and CD8+ T cells were sorted on a FACSAria. V loses 4 bases of germline sequence and J loses 5 bases, and the interval between the two ends is 11 bases. For CDR1 and CDR2, the germline V gene lists SGHTA and FQGNSA. There are 14 amino acids in the CDR3, from cysteine to phenylalanine inclusive. CDR3 DNA only is kept here, 42 bases in frame from base 1.

This clonotype was sampled from a human donor with alopecia areata. Material: CD4+ T cells sorted from blood, obtained at week 4, from a patient treated with tofacitinib. This receptor chain uses TRBV7-2 and TRBJ2-2, with TRBD1 perhaps the D gene, on 5 matching bases. The sequence in DNA is TGTGCCAGCAGCTCCGTTCGACAGACCGGGGAGCTGTTTTTT. It encodes CASSSVRQTGELFF.